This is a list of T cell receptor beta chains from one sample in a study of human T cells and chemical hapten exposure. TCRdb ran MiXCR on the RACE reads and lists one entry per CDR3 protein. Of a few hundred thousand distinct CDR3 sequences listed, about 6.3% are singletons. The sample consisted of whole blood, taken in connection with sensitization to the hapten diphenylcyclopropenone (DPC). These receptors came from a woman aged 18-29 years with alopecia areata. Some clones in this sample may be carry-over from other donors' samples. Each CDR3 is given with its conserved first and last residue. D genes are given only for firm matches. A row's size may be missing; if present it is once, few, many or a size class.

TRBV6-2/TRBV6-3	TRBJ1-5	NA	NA	TGTGCCAGCAGTTACGGGGAACAGGTGCCCCAGCATTTT	CASSYGEQVPQHF
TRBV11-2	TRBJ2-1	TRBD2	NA	TGTGCCAGCAGCTTATTGAGACTAGCGGAATACAATGAGCAGTTCTTC	CASSLLRLAEYNEQFF
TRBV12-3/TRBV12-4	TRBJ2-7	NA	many	TGTGCCAGCAGTTTAGCGTCCAGGGGTGAGCAGTACTTC	CASSLASRGEQYF
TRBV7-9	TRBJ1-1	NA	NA	TGTGCCAGCACCCTACCGGGACATATAACCACTGAAGCTTTCTTT	CASTLPGHITTEAFF
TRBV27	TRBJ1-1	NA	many	TGTGCCAGCAGTTTCGGGCAGGCATTTGAAGCTTTCTTT	CASSFGQAFEAFF
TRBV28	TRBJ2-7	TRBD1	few	TGTGCCAGCAGTCTCGGGACAGAGCTAGGGGTCGAGCAGTACTTC	CASSLGTELGVEQYF
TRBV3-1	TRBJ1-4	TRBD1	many	TGTGCCAGCAGCCCGCGACCCGGGACAGGGGGTGAAAAACTGTTTTTT	CASSPRPGTGGEKLFF
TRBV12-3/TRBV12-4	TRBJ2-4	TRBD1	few	TGTGCCAGCAGTTCCAACAGGGGGCACGGCAAAAACATTCAGTACTTC	CASSSNRGHGKNIQYF
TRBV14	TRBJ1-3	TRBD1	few	TGTGCCAGCAGCGGATGGACAGGGACCGTCGTCAACACCATATATTTT	CASSGWTGTVVNTIYF
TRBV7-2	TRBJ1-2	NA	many	TGTGCCAGCAGCCCGCTTTTGAGCTACACCTTC	CASSPLLSYTF
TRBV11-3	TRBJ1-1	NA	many	TGTGCCAGCATCCTACAACAGGTATTAACTGAAGCTTTCTTT	CASILQQVLTEAFF
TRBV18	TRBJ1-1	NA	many	TGTGCCAGCTCACTCCGGGACGCCCAAGCCACTGAAGCTTTCTTT	CASSLRDAQATEAFF
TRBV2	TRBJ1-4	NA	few	TGTGCCAGCCACGGACAGATAAATGAAAAACTGTTTTTT	CASHGQINEKLFF
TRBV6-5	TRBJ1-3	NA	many	TGTGCCAGCAGTTTCCGGGGGGCGCCGTCTGGAAACACCATATATTTT	CASSFRGAPSGNTIYF
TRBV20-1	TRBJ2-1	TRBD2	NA	TGCAGTGCTAATCTGGGACTAGCGCATGAGCAGTTCTTC	CSANLGLAHEQFF
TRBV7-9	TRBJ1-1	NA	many	TGTGCCAGCAAGGTGGGGCGCAAGATGAACACTGAAGCTTTCTTT	CASKVGRKMNTEAFF
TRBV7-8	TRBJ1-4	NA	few	TGTGCCAGCAGCATTTCATTTGACCCCCTAAATGAAAAACTGTTTTTT	CASSISFDPLNEKLFF
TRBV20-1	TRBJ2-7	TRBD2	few	TGCAGTGCTAGAGAAGGGGGTAGCGGGGCCTTAATTGAGTACTTC	CSAREGGSGALIEYF
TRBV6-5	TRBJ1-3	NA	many	TGTGCCAGCAGTTACGGAGACACCATATATTTT	CASSYGDTIYF
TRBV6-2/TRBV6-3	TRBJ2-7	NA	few	TGTGCCAGCAGTAGCCTCCAGCGCGTAAGCTCCTACGAGCAGTACTTC	CASSSLQRVSSYEQYF
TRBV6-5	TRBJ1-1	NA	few	TGTGCCAGCAGTTACGACGTAATGAACACTGAAGCTTTCTTT	CASSYDVMNTEAFF
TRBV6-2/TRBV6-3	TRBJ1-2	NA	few	TGTGCCAGCAGTTACAGCGGTCAGGAGAACTATGGCTACACCTTC	CASSYSGQENYGYTF
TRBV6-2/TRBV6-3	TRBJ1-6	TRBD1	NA	TGTGCCAGCAGGGACAGGGGATCCTATAATTCACCCCTCCACTTT	CASRDRGSYNSPLHF
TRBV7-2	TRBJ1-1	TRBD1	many	TGTGCCAGCAGCTTAAAGGGGGCGGACACTGAAGCTTTCTTT	CASSLKGADTEAFF
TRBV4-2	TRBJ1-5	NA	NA	TGTGCCAGCAGCCAGGGGGGGGCAGGCAGCAATCAGCCCCAGCATTTT	CASSQGGAGSNQPQHF
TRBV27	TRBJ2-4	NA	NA	TGTGCCAGCAGTACTAGGGCCGCGGGGCTAGCCAAAAACATTCAGTACTTC	CASSTRAAGLAKNIQYF
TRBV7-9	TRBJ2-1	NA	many	TGTGCCAGCAGCTTAGCTGGCAGGTCTGAGCAGTTCTTC	CASSLAGRSEQFF
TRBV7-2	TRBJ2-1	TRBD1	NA	TGTGCCAGCAGCACCGACAGGGGGCAAAATGAGCAGTTCTTC	CASSTDRGQNEQFF
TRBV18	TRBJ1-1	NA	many	TGTGCCAGCTCACCTATCTCACAAAGAAGAGGCACTGAAGCTTTCTTT	CASSPISQRRGTEAFF
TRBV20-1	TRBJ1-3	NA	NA	TGCAGTGCTAGAGACTACAAGTTACGCTCTGGAAACACCATATATTTT	CSARDYKLRSGNTIYF
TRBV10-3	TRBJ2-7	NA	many	TGTGCCATCAGGGAAAAACGGGACACCTACGAGCAGTACTTC	CAIREKRDTYEQYF
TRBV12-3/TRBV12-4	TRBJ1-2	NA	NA	TGTGCCAGCAGCGCCGAGAACAGCTATGGCTACACCTTC	CASSAENSYGYTF
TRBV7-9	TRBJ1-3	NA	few	TGTGCCAGCACCTCTCTCACGGCCGGTGGAAACACCATATATTTT	CASTSLTAGGNTIYF